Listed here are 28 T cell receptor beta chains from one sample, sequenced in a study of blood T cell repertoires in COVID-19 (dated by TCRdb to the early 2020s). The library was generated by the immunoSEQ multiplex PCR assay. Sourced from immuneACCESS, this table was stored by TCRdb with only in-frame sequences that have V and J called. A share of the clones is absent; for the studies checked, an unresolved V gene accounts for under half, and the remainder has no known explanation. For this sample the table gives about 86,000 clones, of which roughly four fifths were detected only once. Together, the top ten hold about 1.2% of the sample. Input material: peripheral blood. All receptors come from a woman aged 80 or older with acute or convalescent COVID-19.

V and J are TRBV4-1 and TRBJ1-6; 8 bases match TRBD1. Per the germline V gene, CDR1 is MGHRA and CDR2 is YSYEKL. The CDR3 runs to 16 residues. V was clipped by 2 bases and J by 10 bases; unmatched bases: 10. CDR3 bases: TGCGCCAGCAGCCAACGAACGGAGACAGGGGTATCACCCCTCCACTTT. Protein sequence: CASSQRTETGVSPLHF.

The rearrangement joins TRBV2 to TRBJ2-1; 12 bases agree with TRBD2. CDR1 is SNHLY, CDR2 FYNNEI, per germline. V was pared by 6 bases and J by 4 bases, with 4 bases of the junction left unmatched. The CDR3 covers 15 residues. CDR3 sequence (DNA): TGTGCCAGCAGGCTAGCGGGAGGGGAGTACAATGAGCAGTTCTTC. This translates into CASRLAGGEYNEQFF.

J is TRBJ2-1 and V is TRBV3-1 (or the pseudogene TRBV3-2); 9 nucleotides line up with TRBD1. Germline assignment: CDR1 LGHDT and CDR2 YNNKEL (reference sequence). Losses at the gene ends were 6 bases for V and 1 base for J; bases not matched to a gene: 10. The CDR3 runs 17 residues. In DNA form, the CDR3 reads TGTGCCAGCAGTCGGATGCCGGGACAGGGTTCCTACAATGAGCAGTTCTTC. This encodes CASSRMPGQGSYNEQFF.

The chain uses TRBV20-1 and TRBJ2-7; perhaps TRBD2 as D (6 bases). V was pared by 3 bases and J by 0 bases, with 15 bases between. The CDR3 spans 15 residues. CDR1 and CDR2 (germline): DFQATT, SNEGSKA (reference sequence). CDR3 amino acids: CSASTPRGGSYEQYF. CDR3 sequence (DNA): TGCAGTGCTAGTACCCCAAGGGGAGGCTCCTACGAGCAGTACTTC.

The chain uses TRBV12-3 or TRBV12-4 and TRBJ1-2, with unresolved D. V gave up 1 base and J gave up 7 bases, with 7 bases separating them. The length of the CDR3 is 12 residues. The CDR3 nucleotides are TGTGCCAGCAGTTTAGGAGTTAGTGGCTACACCTTC. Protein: CASSLGVSGYTF.

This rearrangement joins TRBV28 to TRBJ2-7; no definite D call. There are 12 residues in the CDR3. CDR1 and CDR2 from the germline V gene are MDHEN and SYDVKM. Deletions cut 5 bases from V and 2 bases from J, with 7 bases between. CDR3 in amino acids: CASSERPYEQYF. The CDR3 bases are TGTGCCAGCAGTGAGAGGCCCTACGAGCAGTACTTC.

In DNA form, the CDR3 reads TGCAGCGGCTCGACAGGGAGTGGAAACACCATATATTTT. Encoded protein: CSGSTGSGNTIYF. The gene calls are TRBV29-1 and TRBJ1-3, with 7 bases that match TRBD1. Germline V lookup: CDR1 SQVTM, CDR2 ANQGSEA. V lost 7 bases, J lost 3 bases, and 6 bases stayed unmatched. The CDR3 runs 13 residues.

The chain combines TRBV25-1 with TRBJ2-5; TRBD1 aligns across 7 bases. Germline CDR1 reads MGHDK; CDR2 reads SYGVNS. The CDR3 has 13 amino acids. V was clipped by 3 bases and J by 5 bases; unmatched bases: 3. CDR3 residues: CASSDRRGETQYF. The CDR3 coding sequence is TGTGCCAGCAGTGACCGCAGGGGGGAGACCCAGTACTTC.

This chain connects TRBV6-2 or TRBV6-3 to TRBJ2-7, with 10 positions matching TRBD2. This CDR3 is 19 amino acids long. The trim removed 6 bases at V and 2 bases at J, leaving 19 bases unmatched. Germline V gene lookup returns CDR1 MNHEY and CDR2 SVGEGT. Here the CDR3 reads CASSRTTLAGSSIAYEQYF. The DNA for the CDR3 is TGTGCCAGCAGCCGTACAACACTAGCGGGAAGTAGTATCGCCTACGAGCAGTACTTC.

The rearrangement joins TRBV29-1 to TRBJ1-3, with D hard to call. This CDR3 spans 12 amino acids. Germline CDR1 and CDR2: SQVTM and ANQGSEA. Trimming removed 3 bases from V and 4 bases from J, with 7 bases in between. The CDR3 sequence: CSVEAGGNTIYF. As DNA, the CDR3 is TGCAGCGTTGAGGCAGGCGGAAACACCATATATTTT.

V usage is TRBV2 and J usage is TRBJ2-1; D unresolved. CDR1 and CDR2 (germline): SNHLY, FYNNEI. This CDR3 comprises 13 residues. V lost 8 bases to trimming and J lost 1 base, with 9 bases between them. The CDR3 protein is CASPSVSYNEQFF. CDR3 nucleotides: TGTGCCAGCCCCTCCGTATCCTACAATGAGCAGTTCTTC.

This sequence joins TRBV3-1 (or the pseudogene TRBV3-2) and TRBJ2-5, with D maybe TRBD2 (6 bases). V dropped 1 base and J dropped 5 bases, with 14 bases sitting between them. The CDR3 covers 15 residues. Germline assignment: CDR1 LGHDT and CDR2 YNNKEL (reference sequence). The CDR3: CASSQGLLGRETQYF. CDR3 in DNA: TGTGCCAGCAGCCAAGGTCTACTGGGGAGGGAGACCCAGTACTTC.

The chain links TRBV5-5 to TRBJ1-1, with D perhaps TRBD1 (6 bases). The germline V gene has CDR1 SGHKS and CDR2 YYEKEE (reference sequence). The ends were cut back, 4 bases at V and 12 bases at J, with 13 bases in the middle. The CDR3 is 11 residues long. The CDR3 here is CASSPHREPFF. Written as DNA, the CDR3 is TGTGCCAGCAGCCCGCACAGGGAGCCTTTCTTT.

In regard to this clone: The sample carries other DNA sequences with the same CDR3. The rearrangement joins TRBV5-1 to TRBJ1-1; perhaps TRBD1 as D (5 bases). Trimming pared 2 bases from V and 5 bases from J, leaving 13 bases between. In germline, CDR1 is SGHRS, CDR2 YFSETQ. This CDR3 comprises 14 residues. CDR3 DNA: TGCGCCAGCAGCTTAGGCAGGGAGGGGACTGAAGCTTTCTTT. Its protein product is CASSLGREGTEAFF. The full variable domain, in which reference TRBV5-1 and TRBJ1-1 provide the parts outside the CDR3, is KAGVTQTPRYLIKTRGQQVTLSCSPISGHRSVSWYQQTPGQGLQFLFEYFSETQRNKGNFPGRFSGRQFSNSRSEMNVSTLELGDSALYLCASSLGREGTEAFFGQGTRLTVV.

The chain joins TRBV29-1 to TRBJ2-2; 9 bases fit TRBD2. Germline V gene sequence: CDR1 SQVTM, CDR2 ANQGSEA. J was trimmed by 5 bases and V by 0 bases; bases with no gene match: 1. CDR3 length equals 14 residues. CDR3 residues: CSVEDLAGTGELFF. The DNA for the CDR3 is TGCAGCGTTGAAGATCTAGCGGGGACCGGGGAGCTGTTTTTT.

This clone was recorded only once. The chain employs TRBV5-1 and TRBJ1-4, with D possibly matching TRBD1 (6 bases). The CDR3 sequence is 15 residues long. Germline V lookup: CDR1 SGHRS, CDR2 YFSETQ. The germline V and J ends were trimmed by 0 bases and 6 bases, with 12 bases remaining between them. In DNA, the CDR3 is TGCGCCAGCAGCTTGGAATTCGGGACACATGAAAAACTGTTTTTT. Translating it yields CASSLEFGTHEKLFF.

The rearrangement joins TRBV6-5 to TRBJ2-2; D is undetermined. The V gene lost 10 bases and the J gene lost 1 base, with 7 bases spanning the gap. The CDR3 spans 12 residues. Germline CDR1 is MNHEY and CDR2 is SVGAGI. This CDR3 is CATKQNTGELFF. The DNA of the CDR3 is TGTGCCACCAAACAGAACACCGGGGAGCTGTTTTTT.

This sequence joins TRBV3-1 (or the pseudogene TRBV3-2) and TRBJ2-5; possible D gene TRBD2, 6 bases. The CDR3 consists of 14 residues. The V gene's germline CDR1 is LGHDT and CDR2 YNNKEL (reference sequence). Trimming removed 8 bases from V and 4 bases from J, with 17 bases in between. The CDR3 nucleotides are TGTGCCAGCGGCCGGGGACTGGGGGGAGAGACCCAGTACTTC. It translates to CASGRGLGGETQYF.

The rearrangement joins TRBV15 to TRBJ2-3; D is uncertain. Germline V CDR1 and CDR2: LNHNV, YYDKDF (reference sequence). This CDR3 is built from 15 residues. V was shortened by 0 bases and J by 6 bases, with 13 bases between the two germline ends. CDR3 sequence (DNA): TGTGCCACCAGCAGAGATTTAGTGGTATCGGATACGCAGTATTTT. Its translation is CATSRDLVVSDTQYF.

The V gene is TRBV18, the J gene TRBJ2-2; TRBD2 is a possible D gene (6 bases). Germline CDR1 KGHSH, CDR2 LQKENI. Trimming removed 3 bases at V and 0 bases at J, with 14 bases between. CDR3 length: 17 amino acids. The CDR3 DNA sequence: TGTGCCAGCTCACCGAACTCGGGGGAGCCGAACACCGGGGAGCTGTTTTTT. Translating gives CASSPNSGEPNTGELFF.

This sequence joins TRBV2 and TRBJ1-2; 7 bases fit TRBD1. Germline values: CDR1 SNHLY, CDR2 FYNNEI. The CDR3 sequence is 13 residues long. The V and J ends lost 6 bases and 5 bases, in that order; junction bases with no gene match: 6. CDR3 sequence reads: CASSLQGLYGYTF. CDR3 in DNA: TGTGCCAGCAGCTTACAGGGGTTGTATGGCTACACCTTC.

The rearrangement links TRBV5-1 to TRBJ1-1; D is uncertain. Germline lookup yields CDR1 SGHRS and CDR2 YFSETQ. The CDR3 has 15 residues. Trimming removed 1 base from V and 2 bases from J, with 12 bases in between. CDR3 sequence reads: CASSLSGNLNTEAFF. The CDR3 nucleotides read TGCGCCAGCAGCTTGTCCGGGAACCTCAACACTGAAGCTTTCTTT.

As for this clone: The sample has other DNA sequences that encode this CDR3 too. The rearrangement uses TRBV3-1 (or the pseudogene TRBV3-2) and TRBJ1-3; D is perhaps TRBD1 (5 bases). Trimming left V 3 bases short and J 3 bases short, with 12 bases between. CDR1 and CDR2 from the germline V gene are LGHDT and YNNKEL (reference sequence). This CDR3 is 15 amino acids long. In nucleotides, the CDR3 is TGTGCCAGCAGCCAGGGGACTAGAGGTGGAAACACCATATATTTT. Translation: CASSQGTRGGNTIYF.

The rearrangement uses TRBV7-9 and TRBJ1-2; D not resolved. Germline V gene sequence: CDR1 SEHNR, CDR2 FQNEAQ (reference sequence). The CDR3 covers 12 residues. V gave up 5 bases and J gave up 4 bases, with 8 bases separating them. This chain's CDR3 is CASSLNSYGYTF. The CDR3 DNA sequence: TGTGCCAGCAGCCTTAACAGCTATGGCTACACCTTC.

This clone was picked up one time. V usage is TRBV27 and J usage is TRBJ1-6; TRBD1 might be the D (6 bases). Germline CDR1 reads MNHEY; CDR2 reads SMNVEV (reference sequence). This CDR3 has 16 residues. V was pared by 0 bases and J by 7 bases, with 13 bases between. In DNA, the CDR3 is TGTGCCAGCAGTTTATCGTCCGGGACACCAAATTCACCCCTCCACTTT. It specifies CASSLSSGTPNSPLHF.

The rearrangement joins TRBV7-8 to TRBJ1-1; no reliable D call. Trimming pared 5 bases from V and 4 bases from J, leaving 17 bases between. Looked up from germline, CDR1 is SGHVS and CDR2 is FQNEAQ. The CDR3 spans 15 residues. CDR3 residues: CASSARGNMFTEAFF. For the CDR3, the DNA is TGTGCCAGCAGCGCTCGAGGGAATATGTTCACTGAAGCTTTCTTT.

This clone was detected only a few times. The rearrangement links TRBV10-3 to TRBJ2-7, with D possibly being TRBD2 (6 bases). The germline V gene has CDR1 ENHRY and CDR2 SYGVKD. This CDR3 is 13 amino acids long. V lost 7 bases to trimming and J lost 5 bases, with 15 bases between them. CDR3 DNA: TGTGCCATCAACGGGCAGGGACTCAACGAGCAGTACTTC. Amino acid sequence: CAINGQGLNEQYF.

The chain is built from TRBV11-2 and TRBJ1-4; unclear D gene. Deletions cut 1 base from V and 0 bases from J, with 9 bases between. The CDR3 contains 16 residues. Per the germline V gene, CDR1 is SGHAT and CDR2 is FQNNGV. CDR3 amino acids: CASSLGRDPTNEKLFF. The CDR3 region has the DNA TGTGCCAGCAGCTTAGGGAGAGATCCAACTAATGAAAAACTGTTTTTT.